The source of this T cell receptor (beta chain) is a study of cytomegalovirus exposure and HLA in healthy donors. Study-level findings and limits: Later analysis reportedly placed an Asian-associated ancestry cluster below the approximately 700-donor mean in N-insertions. In a later analysis, TCR beta V- and J-gene trimming showed a link to a missense DCLRE1C variant. Later on, an analysis tied 15,000 to 20,000 TCR beta sequences to HLA alleles at 0.05 false discovery rate.

PCR primers comprised 60 Vbeta and 13 Jbeta primers. The protocol was immunoSEQ multiplex PCR, while the TCRdb copy is restricted to in-frame clones and leaves out a portion. Of 95,000 to 150,000 clones listed, about 78% are singletons. Germline lookup yields CDR1 SGHNT and CDR2 YYREEE (reference sequence). The germline V and J ends were trimmed by 4 bases and 5 bases, with 6 bases remaining between them. The length of the CDR3 is 11 residues. This clone has a handful of counts. Its antigen is not identified. This chain uses TRBV5-4 with TRBJ1-1; D perhaps matches TRBD1 (6 bases). This clonotype originated in a young man in good health and CMV-seronegative. The specimen was PBMCs. CDR3 sequence: CASSQGTEAFF. CDR3 nucleotide sequence: TGTGCCAGCAGCCAGGGGACTGAAGCTTTCTTT.